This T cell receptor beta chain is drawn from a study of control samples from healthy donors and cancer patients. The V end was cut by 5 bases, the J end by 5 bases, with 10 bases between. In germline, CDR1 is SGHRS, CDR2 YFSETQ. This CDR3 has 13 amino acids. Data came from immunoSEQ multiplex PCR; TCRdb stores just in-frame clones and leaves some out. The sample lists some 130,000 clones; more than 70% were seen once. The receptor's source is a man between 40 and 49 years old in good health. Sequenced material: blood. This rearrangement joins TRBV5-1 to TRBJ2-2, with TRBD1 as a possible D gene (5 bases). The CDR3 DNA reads TGCGCCAGCAGTTTTCAGGGTACCGGGGAGCTGTTTTTT. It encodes CASSFQGTGELFF.